The rows below give T cell receptor beta chains drawn from one sample of a study of T-cell memory formation after mild COVID-19. TCRdb re-called the 5' RACE reads through MiXCR, storing one row per CDR3 protein. The table includes hundreds of thousands of distinct CDR3 sequences, approximately 15% detected once. Sequencing was carried out using PBMCs or a T cell subset sorted from them (not recorded which). The receptors derive from an adult woman who had mild COVID-19 (a few samples of this study predate the infection). Cell type and time point are not known. Each CDR3 is given with its conserved first and last residue.

v_call	j_call	cdr3_aa
TRBV12-3/TRBV12-4	TRBJ2-6	CASSLTGTGVAGANVLTF
TRBV5-5	TRBJ2-5	CASSSRGLAGTETQYF
TRBV7-9	TRBJ1-2	CASSRDIYGYTF
TRBV18	TRBJ1-3	CASSPVQGKSSGNTIYF
TRBV12-3/TRBV12-4	TRBJ2-2	CASSMALAGVTGELFF
TRBV12-3/TRBV12-4	TRBJ2-1	CASSPSPGLAGEDEQFF
TRBV24-1	TRBJ2-1	CATSAYNEQFF
TRBV12-3/TRBV12-4	TRBJ2-7	CASSLQGGLLGEQYF
TRBV20-1	TRBJ2-5	CSARDPGTQYF
TRBV3-1	TRBJ2-2	CASSPNRGATRAGELFF
TRBV20-1	TRBJ1-2	CSATPRGRFDGYTF
TRBV5-4	TRBJ1-2	CASSLAGQGIYGYTF
TRBV4-2	TRBJ2-3	CASSRPGSTDTQYF
TRBV7-2	TRBJ2-3	CASSLQGGGTSGRDTQYF
TRBV7-7	TRBJ1-1	CASSPLGARNTEAFF
TRBV9	TRBJ1-2	CASSSWTGDYGYTF
TRBV29-1	TRBJ2-3	CSVEVRGNRLTDTQYF
TRBV7-9	TRBJ1-5	CASSLGTGGPINQPQHF
TRBV6-5	TRBJ1-5	CASRGGSNQPQHF
TRBV9	TRBJ1-2	CASSVEDSSNYGYTF
TRBV29-1	TRBJ2-5	CSVRGRGGETQYF
TRBV27	TRBJ2-1	CASSYPLTSGNNEQFF
TRBV7-2	TRBJ2-7	CASSFGLLEYF
TRBV5-1	TRBJ2-1	CASSTQPTSGAPEQFF
TRBV5-6	TRBJ1-1	CASSPEEVGAPLNTEAFF
TRBV6-5	TRBJ1-2	CASSETGAGGYTF
TRBV12-3/TRBV12-4	TRBJ1-2	CASSPRGGTGYTF
TRBV12-3/TRBV12-4	TRBJ2-3	CASRPSSTDTQYF
TRBV20-1	TRBJ1-2	CSAPGQGAAIGGYTF
TRBV7-9	TRBJ2-6	CASSLARGSGANVLTF
TRBV4-3	TRBJ2-5	CASSQDWTSSETQYF
TRBV5-1	TRBJ2-1	CASAAGYYNEQFF
TRBV20-1	TRBJ1-2	CSAPLPRGQDYGYTF
TRBV2	TRBJ2-2	CASSWTRNTGELFF
TRBV7-9	TRBJ2-7	CASTPDRGAHEQYF
TRBV4-2	TRBJ2-2	CASSQDVAGGATGELFF
TRBV7-8	TRBJ2-2	CASSLEAAIRGRELFF
TRBV6-5	TRBJ2-3	CASSRSGRSGDTQYF
TRBV4-1	TRBJ1-4	CASSQLDDEKLFF
TRBV7-3	TRBJ2-7	CASSFGGNGEQYF
TRBV7-6	TRBJ2-3	CASTKEGGRPSTDTQYF
TRBV3-1	TRBJ2-7	CASSLGQANYEQYF
TRBV10-3	TRBJ2-5	CAISRTGTLEETQYF
TRBV20-1	TRBJ1-3	CSATRGNTIYF
TRBV29-1	TRBJ2-3	CSVPRTSGSSGDTQYF
TRBV7-6	TRBJ2-1	CASTYGAGPRHNEQFF